This T cell receptor (beta chain) emerged from a study of T cell responses to AZD1222 COVID-19 vaccine. At the level of the study: Second-dose recipients at about 4 or about 12 weeks were treated as one pooled group.

This CDR3 region has 14 residues. Trimming cost V 7 bases and J 2 bases; bases outside gene matches: 8. CDR1 and CDR2 (germline): MNHEY, SVGAGI. Points on this clone: Its antigen is unknown.

Study-wide results and limits: Only a handful of AZD1222 recipients tested seropositive at baseline. After two AZD1222 doses, spike-specific TCR breadth and depth rose versus day 0.

Produced via immunoSEQ multiplex PCR; TCRdb's table is partial and in-frame only. Here the sample spans approximately 110,000 clones, roughly 84% being singletons. Source: peripheral blood, taken on day 0 of AZD1222 vaccination. The chain carries TRBV6-5 and TRBJ2-7, with TRBD2 matching over 7 bases. This receptor was identified in an adult in good health. The CDR3: CASTWGGIPYEQYV. CDR3 bases: TGTGCCAGCACCTGGGGGGGTATCCCCTACGAGCAGTACGTC.